These 12 T cell receptor beta chains were sequenced from one sample in a study of cytomegalovirus exposure and HLA in healthy donors. Amplification used 60 Vbeta primers and 13 Jbeta primers. Some clones are missing from TCRdb's copy, which holds only in-frame ones; the method was immunoSEQ multiplex PCR. The sample consists of around 150,000 clones, over 75% of them appearing once. The specimen sequenced was PBMCs. The receptors derive from a woman in her twenties or thirties in good health and CMV-seronegative.

This clone was detected only a few times. V is TRBV9 and J is TRBJ2-5; 12 nucleotides agree with TRBD1. There are 13 residues in the CDR3. The trim removed 10 bases at V and 5 bases at J, leaving 6 bases unmatched. From germline, CDR1 is SGDLS and CDR2 YYNGEE. Here the CDR3 DNA reads TGTGCCTCCGGGACAGGGGGCATGGAGACCCAGTACTTC. Protein: CASGTGGMETQYF.

V gene TRBV7-9 combines with J gene TRBJ1-1; tentative D call: TRBD1 (5 bases). Trimming removed 1 base at V and 6 bases at J, with 15 bases between. Germline V gene lookup returns CDR1 SEHNR and CDR2 FQNEAQ (reference sequence). The CDR3 totals 15 residues. DNA for the CDR3: TGTGCCAGCAGCTTAGTTGGCAGGGTTGTTGCTGAAGCTTTCTTT. This gives the protein CASSLVGRVVAEAFF. Based on the CDR3 plus reference TRBV7-9 and TRBJ1-1, the full variable domain is DTGVSQNPRHKITKRGQNVTFRCDPISEHNRLYWYRQTLGQGPEFLTYFQNEAQLEKSRLLSDRFSAERPKGSFSTLEIQRTEQGDSAMYLCASSLVGRVVAEAFFGQGTRLTVV.

This clone appeared once. The V gene is TRBV4-3, the J gene TRBJ2-3; TRBD1 matches at 7 bases. CDR3 length: 15 residues. Germline V CDR1 and CDR2: LGHNA, YSLEER. Germline trimming cut 0 bases from V and 8 bases from J; bases unmatched to any gene: 8. CDR3 sequence reads: CASSQDPQGVGTQYF. CDR3 nucleotide sequence: TGCGCCAGCAGCCAAGATCCCCAGGGGGTGGGTACGCAGTATTTT.

This clone came up once. The CDR3 nucleotides read TGTGCCAGCAGCCAGGGACTAGCGGGGGAAAGCTCCTACAATGAGCAGTTCTTC. Its translation is CASSQGLAGESSYNEQFF. The rearrangement uses TRBV7-8 and TRBJ2-1, with 14 bases aligning to TRBD2. Germline CDR1 is SGHVS and CDR2 is FQNEAQ. The CDR3 spans 18 residues. Losses at the gene ends were 5 bases for V and 0 bases for J; bases not matched to a gene: 6.

V gene TRBV11-3 combines with J gene TRBJ2-2; maybe TRBD1 (6 bases). The germline V gene encodes CDR1 SGHNT and CDR2 YENEEA. The CDR3 is 17 residues long. Trimming stripped 0 bases from V and 6 bases from J, with 17 bases between. CDR3 in DNA: TGTGCCAGCAGCTTAGAGCTCATGGGACAAGTGTCCGGGGAGCTGTTTTTT. Its translation is CASSLELMGQVSGELFF. Looking up the rest from reference TRBV11-3 and TRBJ2-2 gives the full variable domain: EAGVVQSPRYKIIEKKQPVAFWCNPISGHNTLYWYLQNLGQGPELLIRYENEEAVDDSQLPKDRFSAERLKGVDSTLKIQPAELGDSAVYLCASSLELMGQVSGELFFGEGSRLTVL.

The chain is built from TRBV9 and TRBJ1-4; 7 bases align to TRBD1. J gave up 3 bases and V 4 bases, and 6 bases lay outside the gene matches. From germline, CDR1 is SGDLS and CDR2 YYNGEE. The CDR3 covers 15 residues. Written as DNA, the CDR3 is TGTGCCAGCAGCATATCCGGGACAGCTAATGAAAAACTGTTTTTT. Its protein product is CASSISGTANEKLFF.

The chain has TRBV10-1 and TRBJ2-4; the D gene is possibly TRBD1 (6 bases). The V gene's germline CDR1 is WNHNN and CDR2 SYGVQD (reference sequence). V lost 6 bases and J lost 11, with 11 bases in between. The CDR3 runs 11 residues. CDR3 protein: CASRKRQVQYF. Written as DNA, the CDR3 is TGCGCCAGCAGGAAAAGACAGGTTCAGTACTTC.

CDR3 bases: TGTGCCAGCAGCCAAGAACCTAGCGGGGGGGCTGGGGAGCTGTTTTTT. It encodes CASSQEPSGGAGELFF. The chain uses TRBV4-2 and TRBJ2-2, with TRBD2 identical over 12 bases. The length of the CDR3 is 16 residues. The V and J ends lost 0 bases and 8 bases, in that order; junction bases with no gene match: 4. Per the germline V gene, CDR1 is LGHNA and CDR2 is YNFKEQ.

The CDR3 reads CASRQRGEADTQYF. The CDR3 coding sequence is TGTGCCAGTAGACAGCGGGGAGAAGCAGATACGCAGTATTTT. This chain joins TRBV19 and TRBJ2-3, with 7 nucleotides matching TRBD2. CDR1 is LNHDA, CDR2 SQIVND, per germline (reference sequence). This CDR3 spans 14 amino acids. The junction had 7 bases not matched to a gene; V was cut back by 6 bases and J by 4 bases.

V is TRBV10-3 and J is TRBJ1-5; a weak D match, TRBD1 (5 bases). The CDR3 runs 16 residues. V lost 6 bases and J 4 bases, leaving 19 bases between the germline ends. Germline assignment: CDR1 ENHRY and CDR2 SYGVKD. The CDR3 region is CAISDSGGLGNQPQHF. Here the CDR3 DNA reads TGTGCCATCAGCGACTCCGGGGGTTTGGGAAATCAGCCCCAGCATTTT.

This chain links TRBV5-4 with TRBJ2-5, with a possible D match to TRBD2 (5 bases). This CDR3 is built from 15 residues. Germline CDR1 and CDR2: SGHNT and YYREEE (reference sequence). V was clipped by 1 base and J by 2 bases, with 12 bases between them. CDR3 loop: CASSLTRGSQETQYF. The DNA of the CDR3 is TGTGCCAGCAGCTTGACTAGAGGGTCGCAAGAGACCCAGTACTTC.

This chain joins TRBV5-6 and TRBJ1-4; D gene ambiguous. Trimming stripped 0 bases from V and 11 bases from J, with 14 bases between. Germline loops: CDR1 SGHDT, CDR2 YYEEEE. The CDR3 totals 14 residues. CDR3 DNA sequence: TGTGCCAGCAGCTTGGTTGGCGGGAAGGAGAAACTGTTTTTT. It specifies CASSLVGGKEKLFF.